This TCR beta chain was sequenced in a study of CXCR3-negative and CXCR3-positive naive CD8 T cells. Remarks on this clonotype: Its cognate antigen is unknown.

Through 5' RACE with UMI labels, the TRB cDNA libraries were prepared. TCRdb reprocessed the 5' RACE reads and reports one entry per CDR3 protein, with no DNA. This sample's table has tens of thousands of distinct CDR3 sequences. Germline V gene lookup returns CDR1 MNHEY and CDR2 SVGEGT. The CDR3 is 13 amino acids. Broader study findings: The TRB CDR3s that CXCR3-positive naive cells carried were more hydrophobic than those of CXCR3-negative naive cells.

All CD8+ T cell subsets were sorted in triplicate at around 330,000 cells each. Specimen: naive CXCR3+ CD8+ T cells from blood. Indicated subset: CD45RO-CCR7+CD27+CD95- naive CD8+ T cells expressing CXCR3 (TNR3+). The V and J genes are TRBV6-2 or TRBV6-3 and TRBJ2-2. This receptor was taken from a human donor in good health. Some clones in this sample may be carry-over from other donors' samples. CDR3 amino acids: CASRGWNTGELFF.